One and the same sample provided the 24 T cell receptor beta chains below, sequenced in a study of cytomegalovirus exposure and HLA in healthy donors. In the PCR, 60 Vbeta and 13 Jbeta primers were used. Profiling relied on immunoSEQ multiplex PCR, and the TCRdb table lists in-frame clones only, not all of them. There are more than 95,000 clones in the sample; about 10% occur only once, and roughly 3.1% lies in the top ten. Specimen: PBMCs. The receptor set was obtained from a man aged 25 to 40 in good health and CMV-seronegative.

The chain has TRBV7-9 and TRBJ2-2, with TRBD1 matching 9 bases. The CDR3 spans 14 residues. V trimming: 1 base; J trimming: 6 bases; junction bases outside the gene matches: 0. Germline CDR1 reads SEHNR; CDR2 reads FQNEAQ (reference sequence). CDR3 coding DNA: TGTGCCAGCAGCTTAGACAGGGGGCCCGGGGAGCTGTTTTTT. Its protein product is CASSLDRGPGELFF.

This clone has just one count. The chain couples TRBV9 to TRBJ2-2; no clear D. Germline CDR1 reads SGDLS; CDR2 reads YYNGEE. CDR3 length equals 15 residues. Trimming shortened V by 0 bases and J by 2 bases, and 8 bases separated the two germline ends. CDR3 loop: CASSVAELNTGELFF. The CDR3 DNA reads TGTGCCAGCAGCGTAGCTGAACTCAACACCGGGGAGCTGTTTTTT.

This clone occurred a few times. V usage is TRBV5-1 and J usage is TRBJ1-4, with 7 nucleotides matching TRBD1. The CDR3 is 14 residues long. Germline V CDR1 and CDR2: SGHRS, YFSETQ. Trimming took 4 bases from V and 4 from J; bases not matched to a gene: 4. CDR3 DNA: TGCGCCAGCAGCGATAACAGGGGTAATGAAAAACTGTTTTTT. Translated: CASSDNRGNEKLFF.

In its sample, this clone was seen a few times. The CDR3 nucleotides are TGTGCCAGCAGCCGACAGGGTATCTCCGAGCAGTACTTC. It specifies CASSRQGISEQYF. The V and J genes are TRBV7-8 and TRBJ2-7; TRBD1 aligns across 7 bases. Germline CDR1 SGHVS, CDR2 FQNEAQ. The CDR3 is 13 residues long. Losses at the gene ends were 5 bases for V and 6 bases for J; bases not matched to a gene: 7.

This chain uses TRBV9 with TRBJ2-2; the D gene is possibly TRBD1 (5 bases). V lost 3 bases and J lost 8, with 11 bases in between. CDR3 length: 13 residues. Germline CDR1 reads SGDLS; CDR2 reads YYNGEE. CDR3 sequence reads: CASSGSGAGELFF. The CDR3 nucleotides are TGTGCCAGCAGCGGAAGTGGGGCGGGGGAGCTGTTTTTT.

Here the CDR3 reads CASLRSGREADTQYF. In nucleotides, the CDR3 is TGCGCCAGCCTACGTAGCGGGAGGGAGGCAGATACGCAGTATTTT. The chain employs TRBV5-1 and TRBJ2-3, with 11 bases lining up with TRBD2. V lost 7 bases and J lost 4; bases outside the gene matches: 8. There are 15 residues in the CDR3. CDR1 and CDR2 from the germline V gene are SGHRS and YFSETQ.

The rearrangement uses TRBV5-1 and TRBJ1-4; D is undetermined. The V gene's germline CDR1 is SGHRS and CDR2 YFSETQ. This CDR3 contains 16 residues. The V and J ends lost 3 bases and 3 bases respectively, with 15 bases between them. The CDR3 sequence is CASSSMTGIANEKLFF. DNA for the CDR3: TGCGCCAGCAGCTCGATGACGGGGATTGCTAATGAAAAACTGTTTTTT.

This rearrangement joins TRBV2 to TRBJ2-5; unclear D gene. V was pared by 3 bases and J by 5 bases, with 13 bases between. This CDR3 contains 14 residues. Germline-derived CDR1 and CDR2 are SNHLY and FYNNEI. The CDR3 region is CASSDGSARETQYF. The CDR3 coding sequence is TGTGCCAGCAGTGATGGTAGTGCTCGGGAGACCCAGTACTTC.

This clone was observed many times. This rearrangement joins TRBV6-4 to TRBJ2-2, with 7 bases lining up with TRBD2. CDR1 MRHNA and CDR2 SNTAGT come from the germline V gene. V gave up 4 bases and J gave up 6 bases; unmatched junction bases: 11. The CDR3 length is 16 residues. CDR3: CASSVGGDGSAGELFF. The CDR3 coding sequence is TGTGCCAGCAGTGTGGGGGGGGACGGATCCGCCGGGGAGCTGTTTTTT.

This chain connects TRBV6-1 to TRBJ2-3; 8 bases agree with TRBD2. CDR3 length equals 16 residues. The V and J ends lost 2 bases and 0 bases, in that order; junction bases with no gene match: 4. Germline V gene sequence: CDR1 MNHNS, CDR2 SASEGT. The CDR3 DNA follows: TGTGCCAGCAGTGAATTAAAGCGGGGGAGCACAGATACGCAGTATTTT. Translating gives CASSELKRGSTDTQYF.

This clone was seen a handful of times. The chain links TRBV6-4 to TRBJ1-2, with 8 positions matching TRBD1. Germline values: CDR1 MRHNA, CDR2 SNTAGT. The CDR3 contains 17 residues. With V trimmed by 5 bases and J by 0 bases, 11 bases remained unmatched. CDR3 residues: CASSPSPDRASNYGYTF. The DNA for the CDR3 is TGTGCCAGCAGTCCATCCCCGGACAGGGCCTCTAACTATGGCTACACCTTC.

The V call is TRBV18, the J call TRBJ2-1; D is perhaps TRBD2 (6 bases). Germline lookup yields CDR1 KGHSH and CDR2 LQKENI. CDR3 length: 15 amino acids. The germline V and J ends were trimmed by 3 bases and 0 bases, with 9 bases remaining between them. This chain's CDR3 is CASSPRRGSYNEQFF. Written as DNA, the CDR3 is TGTGCCAGCTCACCTAGGAGGGGCTCCTACAATGAGCAGTTCTTC.

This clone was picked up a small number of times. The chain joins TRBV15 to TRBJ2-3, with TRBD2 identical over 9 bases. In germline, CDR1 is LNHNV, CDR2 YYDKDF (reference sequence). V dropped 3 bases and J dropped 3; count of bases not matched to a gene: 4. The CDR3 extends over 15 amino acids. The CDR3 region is CATSSYSGGTDTQYF. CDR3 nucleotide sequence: TGTGCCACCAGCAGCTATAGCGGGGGTACAGATACGCAGTATTTT.

Here the CDR3 DNA reads TGTGCCAGCAGTGAAAGCAGGATGAACACTGAAGCTTTCTTT. As protein: CASSESRMNTEAFF. The chain links TRBV6-1 to TRBJ1-1; D gene uncertain. The CDR3 extends over 14 amino acids. Germline V CDR1 and CDR2: MNHNS, SASEGT. Trimming stripped 2 bases from V and 0 bases from J, with 7 bases between.

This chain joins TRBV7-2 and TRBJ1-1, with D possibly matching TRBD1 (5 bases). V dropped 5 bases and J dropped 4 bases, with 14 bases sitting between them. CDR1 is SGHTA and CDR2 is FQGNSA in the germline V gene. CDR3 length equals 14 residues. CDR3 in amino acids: CASSPLTAGTEAFF. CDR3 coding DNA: TGTGCCAGCAGCCCTTTGACAGCGGGCACTGAAGCTTTCTTT.

CDR3 DNA: TGTGCCAGCAGTGACACGGGAGTCTACGAGCAGTACTTC. It translates to CASSDTGVYEQYF. The chain recombines TRBV25-1 with TRBJ2-7; D is possibly TRBD2 (6 bases). Germline V gene data show CDR1 as MGHDK and CDR2 as SYGVNS. The CDR3 loop spans 13 amino acids. V was trimmed by 3 bases and J by 3 bases, leaving 9 bases between them.

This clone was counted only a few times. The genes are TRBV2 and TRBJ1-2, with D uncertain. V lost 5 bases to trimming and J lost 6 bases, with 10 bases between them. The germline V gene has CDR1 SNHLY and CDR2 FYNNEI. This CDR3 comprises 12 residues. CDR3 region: CASSTDTNGYTF. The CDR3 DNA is TGTGCCAGCAGTACCGACACGAATGGCTACACCTTC. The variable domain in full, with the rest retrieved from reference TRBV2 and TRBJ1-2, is EPEVTQTPSHQVTQMGQEVILRCVPISNHLYFYWYRQILGQKVEFLVSFYNNEISEKSEIFDDQFSVERPDGSNFTLKIRSTKLEDSAMYFCASSTDTNGYTFGSGTRLTVV.

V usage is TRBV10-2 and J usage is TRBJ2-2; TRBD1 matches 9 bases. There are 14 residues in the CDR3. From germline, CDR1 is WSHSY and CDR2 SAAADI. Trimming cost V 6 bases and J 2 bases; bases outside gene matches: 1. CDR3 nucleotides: TGCGCCAGCAGGGGACAGGGAAACACCGGGGAGCTGTTTTTT. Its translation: CASRGQGNTGELFF.

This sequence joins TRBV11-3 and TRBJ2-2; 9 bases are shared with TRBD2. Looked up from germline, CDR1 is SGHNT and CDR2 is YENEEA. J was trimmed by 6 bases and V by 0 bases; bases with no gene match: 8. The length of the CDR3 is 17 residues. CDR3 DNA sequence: TGTGCCAGCAGCTTAGAAGCTAGCGGGGTATCTTCCGGGGAGCTGTTTTTT. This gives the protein CASSLEASGVSSGELFF. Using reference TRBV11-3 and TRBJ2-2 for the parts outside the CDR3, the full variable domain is EAGVVQSPRYKIIEKKQPVAFWCNPISGHNTLYWYLQNLGQGPELLIRYENEEAVDDSQLPKDRFSAERLKGVDSTLKIQPAELGDSAVYLCASSLEASGVSSGELFFGEGSRLTVL.

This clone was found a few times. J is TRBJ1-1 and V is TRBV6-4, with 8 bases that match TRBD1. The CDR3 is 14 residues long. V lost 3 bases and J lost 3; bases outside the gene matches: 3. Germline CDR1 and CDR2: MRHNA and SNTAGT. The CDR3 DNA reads TGTGCCAGCAGTGAGACGGACAGGGACACTGAAGCTTTCTTT. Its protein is CASSETDRDTEAFF.

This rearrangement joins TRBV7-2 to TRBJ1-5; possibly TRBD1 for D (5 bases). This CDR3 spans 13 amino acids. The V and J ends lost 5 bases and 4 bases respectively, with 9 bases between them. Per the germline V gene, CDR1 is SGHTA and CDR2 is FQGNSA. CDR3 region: CASSPQVNQPQHF. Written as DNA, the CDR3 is TGTGCCAGCAGCCCACAGGTTAATCAGCCCCAGCATTTT.

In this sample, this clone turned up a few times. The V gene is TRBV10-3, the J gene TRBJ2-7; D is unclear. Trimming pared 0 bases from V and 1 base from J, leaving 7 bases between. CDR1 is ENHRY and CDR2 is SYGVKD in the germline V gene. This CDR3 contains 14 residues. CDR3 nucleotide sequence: TGTGCCATCAGTGAGTCGAAACAGTCCTACGAGCAGTACTTC. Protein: CAISESKQSYEQYF.

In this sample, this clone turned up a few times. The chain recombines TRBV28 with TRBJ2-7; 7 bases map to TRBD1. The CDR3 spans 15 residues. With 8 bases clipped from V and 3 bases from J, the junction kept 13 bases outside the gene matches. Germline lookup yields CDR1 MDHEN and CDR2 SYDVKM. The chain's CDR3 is CASPPPGQAGYEQYF. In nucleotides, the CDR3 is TGTGCCAGCCCGCCCCCTGGACAGGCGGGCTACGAGCAGTACTTC.

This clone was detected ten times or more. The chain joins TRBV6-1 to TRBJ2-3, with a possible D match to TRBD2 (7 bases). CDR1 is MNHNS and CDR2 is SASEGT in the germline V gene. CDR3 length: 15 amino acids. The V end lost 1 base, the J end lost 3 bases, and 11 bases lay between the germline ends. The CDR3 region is CASSEGEGVTDTQYF. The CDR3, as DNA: TGTGCCAGCAGTGAAGGGGAGGGGGTGACAGATACGCAGTATTTT.